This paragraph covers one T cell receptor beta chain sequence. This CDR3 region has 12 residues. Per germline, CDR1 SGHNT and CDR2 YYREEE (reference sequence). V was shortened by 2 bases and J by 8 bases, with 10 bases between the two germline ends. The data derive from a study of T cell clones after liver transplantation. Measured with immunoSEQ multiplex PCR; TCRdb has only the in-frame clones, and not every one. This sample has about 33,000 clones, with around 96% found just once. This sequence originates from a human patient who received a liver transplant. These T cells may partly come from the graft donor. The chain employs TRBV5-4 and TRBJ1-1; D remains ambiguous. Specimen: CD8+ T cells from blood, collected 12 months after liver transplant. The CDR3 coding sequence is TGTGCCAGCAGCTTTGCGGGCGGGGAAGCTTTCTTT. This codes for CASSFAGGEAFF.